This T cell receptor beta chain was found in a study of blood T cells in healthy people across ages. Alongside a J-beta primer mix, a sample-barcoded 5' primer served in a second PCR lasting about 6 to 11 cycles. One entry per CDR3 protein results from TCRdb running MiXCR on the 5' RACE reads. The sample consists of more than 1.4 million distinct CDR3 sequences, approximately 38% of them appearing once. About this clonotype itself: This may come from a read error, since a much larger clone is one base off.

Trimming stripped 0 bases from V and 8 bases from J, with 9 bases between. Germline CDR1 and CDR2: SGHRS and YFSETQ. This CDR3 region has 13 residues. The TCR originated in a woman younger than 35 in good health. V and J are TRBV5-1 and TRBJ2-1, with D uncertain. The sequenced material came from blood. The CDR3 DNA sequence: TGCGCCAGCAGCTTGGACGGGTACCATGAGCAGTTCTTC. Its protein product is CASSLDGYHEQFF.